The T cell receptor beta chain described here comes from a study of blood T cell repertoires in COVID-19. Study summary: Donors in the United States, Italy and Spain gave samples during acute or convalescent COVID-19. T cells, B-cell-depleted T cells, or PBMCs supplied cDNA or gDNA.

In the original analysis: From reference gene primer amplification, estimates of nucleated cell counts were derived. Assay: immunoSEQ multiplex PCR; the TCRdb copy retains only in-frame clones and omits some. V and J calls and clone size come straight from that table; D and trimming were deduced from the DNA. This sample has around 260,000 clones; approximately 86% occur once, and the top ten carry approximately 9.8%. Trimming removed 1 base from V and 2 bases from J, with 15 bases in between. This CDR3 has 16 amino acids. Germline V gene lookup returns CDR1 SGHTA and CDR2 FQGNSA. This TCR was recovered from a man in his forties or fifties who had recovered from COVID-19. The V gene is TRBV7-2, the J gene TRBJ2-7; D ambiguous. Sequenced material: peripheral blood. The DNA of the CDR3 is TGTGCCAGCAGCTTAGGAGAAACAGTACCGACCTACGAGCAGTACTTC. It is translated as CASSLGETVPTYEQYF.